This T cell receptor beta chain was identified during a study of CD8+ T cells in alopecia areata. Overall study context: Affected scalp percentage determined the severity score of treated patients.

Following RNA extraction, reverse transcription yielded cDNA that acted as the sequencing template. Profiling relied on immunoSEQ multiplex PCR, and the TCRdb table lists in-frame clones only, not all of them. This table holds under 200,000 clones, roughly 65% found once. With regard to this clone: Its antigen is still unknown.

Treatment in this sample: oral pan-JAK inhibitor, 5-10 mg twice daily. Study-wide results and limits: Sequencing of scalp tissue also captures the resident alphabeta T cells of normal skin.

Losses at the gene ends were 4 bases for V and 2 bases for J; bases not matched to a gene: 1. CDR3 length: 13 residues. Germline V gene lookup returns CDR1 ENHRY and CDR2 SYGVKD. The rearrangement uses TRBV10-3 and TRBJ2-5; TRBD2 aligns across 7 bases. The sample in question was CD4+ T cells sorted from blood, obtained at week 4, from a patient treated with tofacitinib. The clonotype comes from a human donor with alopecia areata. CDR3 bases: TGTGCCATCAGTGGGGGGGGTCAAGAGACCCAGTACTTC. Translation gives CAISGGGQETQYF.